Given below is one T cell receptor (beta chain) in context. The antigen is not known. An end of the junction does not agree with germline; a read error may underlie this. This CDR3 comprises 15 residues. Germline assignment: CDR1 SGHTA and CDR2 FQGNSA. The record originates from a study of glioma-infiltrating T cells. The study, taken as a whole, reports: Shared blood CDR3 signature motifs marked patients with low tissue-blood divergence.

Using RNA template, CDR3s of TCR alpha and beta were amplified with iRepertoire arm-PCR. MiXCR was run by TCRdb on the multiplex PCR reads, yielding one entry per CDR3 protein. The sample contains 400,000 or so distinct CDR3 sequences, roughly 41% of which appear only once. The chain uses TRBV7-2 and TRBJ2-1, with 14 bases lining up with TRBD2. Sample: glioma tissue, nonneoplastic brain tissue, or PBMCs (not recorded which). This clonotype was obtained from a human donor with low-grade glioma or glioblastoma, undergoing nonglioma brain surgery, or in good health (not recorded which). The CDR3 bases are TGCGCCAGCAGCCCCGGGACTAGCGGGAGTGGTTGGCAGTTCTTC. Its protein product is CASSPGTSGSGWQFF.